This T cell receptor (beta chain) was sequenced for a study of CD8+CD57+ T cells in acquired aplastic anemia. In the study overall: Yields of DNA that came from sorted CD4+ and CD8+ cells averaged roughly 3.2 ug.

Both TCR beta VDJ combination and CDR3 sequence profiling were carried out. Genomic DNA was the template for this profiling. TCRdb reprocessed the reads via MiXCR and lists one record per CDR3 protein. The sample holds 250,000 or so distinct CDR3 sequences, around half seen once. Patients picked for sequencing had shown CD8+CD57+ cell expansion detected by flow cytometry. Patients were untreated when blood was sampled. Many counts were recorded for this clonotype. The CDR3 runs to 14 residues. The germline V and J ends were trimmed by 2 bases and 6 bases, with 11 bases remaining between them. The germline V gene encodes CDR1 MDHEN and CDR2 SYDVKM.

The sequence was collected from a human donor with aplastic anemia. Sequenced: sorted CD4+, CD8+, or CD8+CD57+ T cells (not recorded which) from PBMCs. This chain links TRBV28 with TRBJ2-1, with D possibly matching TRBD2 (5 bases). The chain's CDR3 is CASSLLAYSNEQFF. The CDR3 DNA sequence: TGTGCCAGCAGTTTACTAGCCTACAGCAATGAGCAGTTCTTC.